Here is one TCR beta chain with its context. The data were produced by immunoSEQ multiplex PCR, yet TCRdb's version contains in-frame clones alone and is incomplete. The table has 130,000 or so clones, 89% seen once. This entry comes from a study of cytomegalovirus exposure and HLA in healthy donors. The material sequenced was PBMCs. The receptor's source is a man aged 25 to 40 in good health and CMV-seronegative.

The CDR3 DNA follows: TGTGCCCCTACCCCCCGCGGAACCAGGAACACTGAAGCTTTCTTT. This translates into CAPTPRGTRNTEAFF. The chain is built from TRBV19 and TRBJ1-1; D is uncertain. V was trimmed by 11 bases and J by 1 base, leaving 20 bases between them. The CDR3 totals 15 residues. Germline assignment: CDR1 LNHDA and CDR2 SQIVND (reference sequence).